A selection of T cell receptor beta chains follows, all from one sample in a study of identical twins. TCRdb used MiXCR to reprocess the 5' RACE reads, holding one entry per CDR3 protein. This sample has 350,000 to 600,000 distinct CDR3 sequences; 14% occur once, and the top ten carry over 0.5%. The same sample was also studied in work on yellow fever vaccine responses in identical twins.

Specimen: CD4+ T cells sorted from blood. These receptors were taken from a woman aged 18-29 years in good health. The CDR3 runs from the conserved cysteine through the conserved F or W. D genes are given only for firm matches. Size is stated for part of the rows, as once, few or many counts, or as a class when the clone is expanded.

NA,TRBV19,NA,TRBJ2-7,CASSMQRSSYEQYF,TGTGCCAGTAGTATGCAGAGGAGCTCCTACGAGCAGTACTTC
NA,TRBV6-2/TRBV6-3,NA,TRBJ2-4,CASSSGFTHISAKNIQYF,TGTGCCAGCAGCTCAGGGTTTACCCATATTTCTGCCAAAAACATTCAGTACTTC
TRBD1,TRBV20-1,NA,TRBJ2-1,CSAVTGGYEQFF,TGCAGTGCTGTGACAGGGGGCTATGAGCAGTTCTTC
TRBD2,TRBV4-2,NA,TRBJ2-7,CASSQYYGTNSYEQYF,TGTGCCAGCAGCCAGTATTACGGGACTAACTCCTACGAGCAGTACTTC
NA,TRBV5-1,few,TRBJ2-1,CASSLGGTDYNEQFF,TGCGCCAGCAGCTTGGGGGGGACGGATTACAATGAGCAGTTCTTC
TRBD1,TRBV6-2/TRBV6-3,NA,TRBJ2-5,CASSLIQGSKTQYF,TGTGCCAGCAGTCTAATACAGGGGTCGAAGACCCAGTACTTC
TRBD1,TRBV28,few,TRBJ1-6,CASSSPTGDNSPLHF,TGTGCCAGCAGTTCTCCGACAGGGGATAATTCACCCCTTCACTTT
TRBD2,TRBV9,few,TRBJ2-2,CASSPIGLAGGGELFF,TGTGCCAGCAGCCCCATAGGGCTAGCGGGGGGAGGGGAGCTGTTTTTT
NA,TRBV11-1,many,TRBJ2-2,CASSSINTGELFF,TGTGCCAGCAGCTCGATTAACACCGGGGAGCTGTTTTTT
NA,TRBV5-5,few,TRBJ1-6,CASSKESSYNSPLHF,TGTGCCAGCAGCAAAGAAAGCTCCTATAATTCACCCCTCCACTTT
NA,TRBV10-3,NA,TRBJ1-3,CAISESGSTGNTIYF,TGTGCCATCAGTGAGTCCGGCAGTACTGGAAACACCATATATTTT
NA,TRBV11-2,NA,TRBJ1-1,CASSSRLNTEAFF,TGTGCCAGCAGCTCCCGGTTGAACACTGAAGCTTTCTTT
TRBD2,TRBV2,NA,TRBJ2-2,CASIGLAGAGELFF,TGTGCCAGCATCGGACTAGCGGGAGCCGGGGAGCTGTTTTTT
TRBD1,TRBV7-2,few,TRBJ1-5,CASSLYRGNQPQHF,TGTGCCAGCAGCTTATACAGGGGGAATCAGCCCCAGCATTTT
NA,TRBV7-2,NA,TRBJ2-2,CASSLASPRGELFF,TGTGCCAGCAGCTTAGCTAGCCCGCGCGGGGAGCTGTTTTTT
NA,TRBV4-1,NA,TRBJ2-1,CASSLNLYNEQFF,TGCGCCAGCAGCCTAAACTTATACAATGAGCAGTTCTTC
TRBD2,TRBV5-6,NA,TRBJ2-5,CASSQTWGSGGQETQYF,TGTGCCAGCAGCCAAACCTGGGGTAGCGGGGGCCAAGAGACCCAGTACTTC
NA,TRBV5-1,many,TRBJ2-2,CASSSRGANTGELFF,TGCGCCAGCAGCTCAAGAGGGGCGAACACCGGGGAGCTGTTTTTT
TRBD2,TRBV4-1,NA,TRBJ2-7,CASSQVGLAANEQYF,TGCGCCAGCAGCCAAGTAGGACTAGCGGCCAACGAGCAGTACTTC
NA,TRBV7-2,NA,TRBJ1-1,CASSHPQGGMNTEAFF,TGTGCCAGCAGCCACCCCCAAGGGGGGATGAACACTGAAGCTTTCTTT
TRBD1,TRBV28,few,TRBJ1-1,CASSRTGTGNTEAFF,TGTGCCAGCAGCCGGACCGGGACAGGGAACACTGAAGCTTTCTTT
NA,TRBV12-3/TRBV12-4,NA,TRBJ2-3,CASSFPEPSGDSAGYTGGTDTQYF,TGTGCCAGCAGTTTCCCGGAACCATCGGGGGATAGCGCAGGATACACCGGGGGCACAGATACGCAGTATTTT
NA,TRBV10-3,many,TRBJ1-1,CAISDLTEAFF,TGTGCCATCAGTGATCTGACTGAAGCTTTCTTT
TRBD2,TRBV6-1,few,TRBJ2-1,CASSERTSGGPSSYNEQFF,TGTGCCAGCAGTGAAAGGACTAGCGGGGGCCCGAGCTCCTACAATGAGCAGTTCTTC
TRBD2,TRBV10-2,NA,TRBJ2-1,CASTKAGLAGEDEQFF,TGCGCCAGCACTAAGGCGGGACTAGCGGGAGAGGATGAGCAGTTCTTC
TRBD1,TRBV12-3/TRBV12-4,few,TRBJ1-2,CASSTGQGGYGYTF,TGTGCCAGCAGTACCGGACAGGGGGGCTATGGCTACACCTTC
NA,TRBV3-1,NA,TRBJ2-1,CASSHSSNEQFF,TGTGCCAGCAGCCACTCGAGTAATGAGCAGTTCTTC
TRBD2,TRBV6-2/TRBV6-3,few,TRBJ2-1,CASAFPPGTSGVIWEQFF,TGTGCCAGCGCGTTCCCCCCCGGGACTAGCGGGGTTATTTGGGAGCAGTTCTTC
NA,TRBV4-1,NA,TRBJ2-5,CASSQGFGLPGTQYF,TGCGCCAGCAGCCAAGGTTTCGGACTGCCCGGGACCCAGTACTTC
TRBD1,TRBV27,NA,TRBJ1-6,CASWDRGNSPLHF,TGTGCCAGCTGGGACAGGGGTAATTCACCCCTCCACTTT
NA,TRBV12-3/TRBV12-4,NA,TRBJ1-5,CASSLTGTHQPQHF,TGTGCCAGCAGCCTCACAGGGACGCATCAGCCCCAGCATTTT
TRBD1,TRBV7-2,few,TRBJ2-1,CASSFDRGQDEQFF,TGTGCCAGCAGCTTTGACAGGGGGCAGGATGAGCAGTTCTTC
NA,TRBV20-1,NA,TRBJ2-1,CSARRTSNEQFF,TGCAGTGCTAGAAGGACTTCTAATGAGCAGTTCTTC
TRBD2,TRBV6-5,few,TRBJ2-3,CASSSTRGSYTDTQYF,TGTGCCAGCAGTTCCACCCGCGGGAGCTACACAGATACGCAGTATTTT
TRBD2,TRBV18,NA,TRBJ2-7,CASSPDPGGEQYF,TGTGCCAGCTCACCGGATCCGGGGGGGGAGCAGTACTTC
TRBD1,TRBV20-1,once,TRBJ2-7,CSARAPGQRNEQYF,TGCAGTGCTAGAGCACCGGGACAGAGAAACGAGCAGTACTTC
NA,TRBV5-1,many,TRBJ2-1,CASRGGGKNNEQFF,TGCGCCAGCCGAGGGGGGGGCAAAAACAATGAGCAGTTCTTC
TRBD2,TRBV29-1,many,TRBJ2-1,CSGKLAGVSYNEQFF,TGCAGCGGTAAACTAGCGGGAGTATCCTACAATGAGCAGTTCTTC
NA,TRBV29-1,NA,TRBJ2-3,CSVSRGPTDTQYF,TGCAGCGTTAGCCGGGGTCCCACAGATACGCAGTATTTT
NA,TRBV11-2,many,TRBJ2-5,CASSLTPTGIQETQYF,TGTGCCAGCAGCTTAACCCCAACAGGGATCCAAGAGACCCAGTACTTC
TRBD2,TRBV28,NA,TRBJ2-3,CASSLGTSLSDTQYF,TGTGCCAGCAGTTTAGGGACTAGTCTCTCAGATACGCAGTATTTT
TRBD2,TRBV3-1,NA,TRBJ2-7,CASSPGTSGLVEQYF,TGTGCCAGCAGCCCAGGGACTAGCGGACTCGTCGAGCAGTACTTC
NA,TRBV6-1,NA,TRBJ2-2,CASRPYHTGELFF,TGTGCCAGCAGGCCATACCACACCGGGGAGCTGTTTTTT
NA,TRBV6-1,NA,TRBJ1-1,CASSQSTGDTEAFF,TGTGCCAGCAGTCAAAGTACTGGGGACACTGAAGCTTTCTTT